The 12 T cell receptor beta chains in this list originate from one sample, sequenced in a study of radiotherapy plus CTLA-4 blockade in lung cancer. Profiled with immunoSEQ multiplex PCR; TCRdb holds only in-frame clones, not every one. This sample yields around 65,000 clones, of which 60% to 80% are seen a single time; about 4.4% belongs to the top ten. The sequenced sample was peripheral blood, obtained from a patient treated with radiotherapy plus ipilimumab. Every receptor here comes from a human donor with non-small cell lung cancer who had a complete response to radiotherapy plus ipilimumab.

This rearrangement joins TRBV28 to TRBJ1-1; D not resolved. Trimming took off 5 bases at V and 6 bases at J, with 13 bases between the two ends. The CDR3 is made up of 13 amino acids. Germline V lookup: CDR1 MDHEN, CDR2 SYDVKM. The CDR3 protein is CASSREARAEAFF. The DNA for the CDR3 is TGTGCCAGCAGTCGCGAGGCGCGGGCTGAAGCTTTCTTT.

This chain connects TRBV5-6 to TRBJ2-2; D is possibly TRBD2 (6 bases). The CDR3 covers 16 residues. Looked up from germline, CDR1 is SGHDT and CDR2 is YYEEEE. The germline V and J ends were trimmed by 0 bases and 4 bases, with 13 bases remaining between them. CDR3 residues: CASSLAGVVTTGELFF. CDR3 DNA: TGTGCCAGCAGCTTGGCGGGGGTAGTGACCACCGGGGAGCTGTTTTTT.

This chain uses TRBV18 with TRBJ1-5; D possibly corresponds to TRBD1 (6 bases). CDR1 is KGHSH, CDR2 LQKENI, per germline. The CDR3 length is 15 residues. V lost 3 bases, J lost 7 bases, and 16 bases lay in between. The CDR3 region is CASSPLTGPGQPQHF. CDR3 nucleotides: TGTGCCAGCTCACCCCTTACAGGGCCCGGACAGCCCCAGCATTTT.

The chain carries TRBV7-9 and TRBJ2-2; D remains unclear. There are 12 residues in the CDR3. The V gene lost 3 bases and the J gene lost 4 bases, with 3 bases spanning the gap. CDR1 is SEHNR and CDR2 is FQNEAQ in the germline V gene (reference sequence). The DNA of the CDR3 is TGTGCCAGCAGCTTCCCCACCGGGGAGCTGTTTTTT. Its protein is CASSFPTGELFF.

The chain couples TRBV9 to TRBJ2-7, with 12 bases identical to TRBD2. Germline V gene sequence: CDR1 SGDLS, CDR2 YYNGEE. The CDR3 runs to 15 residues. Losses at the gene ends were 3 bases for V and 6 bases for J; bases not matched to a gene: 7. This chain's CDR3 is CASSANGLAGSEQYF. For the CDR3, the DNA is TGTGCCAGCAGCGCCAATGGACTAGCGGGGTCCGAGCAGTACTTC.

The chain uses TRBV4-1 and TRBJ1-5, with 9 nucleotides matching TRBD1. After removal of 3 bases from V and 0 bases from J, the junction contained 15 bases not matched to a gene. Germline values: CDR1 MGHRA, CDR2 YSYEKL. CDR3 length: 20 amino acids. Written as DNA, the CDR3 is TGCGCCAGCAGCCAGAGCCCACTTGGACAGGGGACATATAGCAATCAGCCCCAGCATTTT. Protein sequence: CASSQSPLGQGTYSNQPQHF.

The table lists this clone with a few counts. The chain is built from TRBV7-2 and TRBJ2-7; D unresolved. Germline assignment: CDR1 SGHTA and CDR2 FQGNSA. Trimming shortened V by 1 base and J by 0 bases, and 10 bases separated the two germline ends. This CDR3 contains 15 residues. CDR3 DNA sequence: TGTGCCAGCAGCTTAGTAGATAGCACCTCCTACGAGCAGTACTTC. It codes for CASSLVDSTSYEQYF.

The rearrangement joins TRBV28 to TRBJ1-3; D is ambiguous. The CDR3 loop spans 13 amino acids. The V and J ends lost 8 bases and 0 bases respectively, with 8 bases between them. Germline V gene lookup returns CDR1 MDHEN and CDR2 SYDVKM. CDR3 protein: CASALFSGNTIYF. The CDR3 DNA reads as TGTGCCAGCGCCTTATTCTCTGGAAACACCATATATTTT.

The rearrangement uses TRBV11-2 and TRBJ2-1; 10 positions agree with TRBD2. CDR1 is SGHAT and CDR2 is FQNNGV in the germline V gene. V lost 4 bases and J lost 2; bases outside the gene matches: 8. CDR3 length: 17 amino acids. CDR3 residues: CASSSRTSGVTYNEQFF. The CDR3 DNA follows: TGTGCCAGCAGCTCTAGGACTAGCGGTGTAACCTACAATGAGCAGTTCTTC.

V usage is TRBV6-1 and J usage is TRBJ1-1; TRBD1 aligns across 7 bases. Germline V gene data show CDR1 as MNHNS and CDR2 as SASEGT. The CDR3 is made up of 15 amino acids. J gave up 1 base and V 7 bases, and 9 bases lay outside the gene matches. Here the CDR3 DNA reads TGTGCCAGCAAGTTTACAGGGGTCGGGAACACTGAAGCTTTCTTT. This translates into CASKFTGVGNTEAFF.

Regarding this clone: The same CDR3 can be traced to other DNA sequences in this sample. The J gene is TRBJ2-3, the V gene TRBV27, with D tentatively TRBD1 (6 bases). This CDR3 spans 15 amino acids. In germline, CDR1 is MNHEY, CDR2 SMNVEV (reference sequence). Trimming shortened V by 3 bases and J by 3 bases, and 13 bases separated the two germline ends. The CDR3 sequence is CASSFTGTMTDTQYF. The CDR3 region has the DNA TGTGCCAGCAGTTTTACAGGGACAATGACAGATACGCAGTATTTT.

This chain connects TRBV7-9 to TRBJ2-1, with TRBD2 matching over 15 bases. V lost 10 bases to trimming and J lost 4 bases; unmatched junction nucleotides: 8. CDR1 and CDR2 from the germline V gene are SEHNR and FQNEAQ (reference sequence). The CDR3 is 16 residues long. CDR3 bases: TGTGCCACCAGAAGGGGACTAGCGGGGGGATACAATGAGCAGTTCTTC. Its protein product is CATRRGLAGGYNEQFF.